What follows is one T cell receptor beta chain and its context. Its target is unknown. The data stem from a study of cytomegalovirus exposure and HLA in healthy donors. Study-wide results and limits: In a later analysis, TCR beta V- and J-gene trimming showed a link to a missense DCLRE1C variant. Rarity marked most TCR sequences, yet some public TCRs occurred in many donors.

This CDR3 is 17 amino acids long. Germline assignment: CDR1 SGHRS and CDR2 YFSETQ. V lost 4 bases to trimming and J lost 2 bases; unmatched junction nucleotides: 11. Primers: 60 Vbeta forward and 13 Jbeta reverse. Libraries were prepared by immunoSEQ multiplex PCR; TCRdb keeps only in-frame clonotypes and omits some of them. The table shows 100,000 to 120,000 clones, with less than 80% occurring only once. The rearrangement links TRBV5-1 to TRBJ1-2, with TRBD1 matching 10 bases. Sequencing was performed on PBMCs. This receptor was identified in a middle-aged woman in good health and CMV-seropositive. CDR3 amino acids: CASSPSQLGQGNYGYTF. The CDR3 DNA sequence: TGCGCCAGCAGCCCCTCGCAACTGGGACAGGGGAACTATGGCTACACCTTC.